The 21 T cell receptor beta chains below all came from one sample that was sequenced in a study of blood T cell repertoires in COVID-19. Method: immunoSEQ multiplex PCR; TCRdb's copy keeps in-frame clones and lacks some. Found here are 200,000 to 250,000 clones, around 83% of them singletons; the top ten hold 0.98%. Sequenced: peripheral blood. Source of these receptors: a man between 40 and 49 years old with acute or convalescent COVID-19.

The gene calls are TRBV28 and TRBJ1-2; D ambiguous. The germline gives CDR1 MDHEN, CDR2 SYDVKM. V lost 7 bases to trimming and J lost 8 bases, with 26 bases between them. The CDR3 loop spans 16 amino acids. As DNA, the CDR3 is TGTGCCAGCACCTCCCCGTCGGGTTCATCTATGTTGGGCTACACCTTC. The encoded protein is CASTSPSGSSMLGYTF.

V gene TRBV7-2 combines with J gene TRBJ1-6; possible D gene TRBD1, 5 bases. From germline, CDR1 is SGHTA and CDR2 FQGNSA. V was trimmed by 0 bases and J by 7 bases, leaving 10 bases between them. The CDR3 length is 15 residues. CDR3 sequence (DNA): TGTGCCAGCAGCTTAGCGGTCGGGGGGAATTCACCCCTCCACTTT. Its translation is CASSLAVGGNSPLHF. The entire variable domain, with the rest obtained from reference TRBV7-2 and TRBJ1-6, is as follows: GAGVSQSPSNKVTEKGKDVELRCDPISGHTALYWYRQSLGQGLEFLIYFQGNSAPDKSGLPSDRFSAERTGGSVSTLTIQRTQQEDSAVYLCASSLAVGGNSPLHFGNGTRLTVT.

The rearrangement uses TRBV7-2 and TRBJ1-2; D possibly corresponds to TRBD1 (6 bases). Germline CDR1 SGHTA, CDR2 FQGNSA. The CDR3 has 13 amino acids. V was cut by 3 bases and J by 3 bases, with 8 bases left in between. CDR3 DNA sequence: TGTGCCAGCAGCTTCGGACAGCACTATGGCTACACCTTC. Its protein product is CASSFGQHYGYTF. Using reference TRBV7-2 and TRBJ1-2 for the parts outside the CDR3, the full variable domain is GAGVSQSPSNKVTEKGKDVELRCDPISGHTALYWYRQSLGQGLEFLIYFQGNSAPDKSGLPSDRFSAERTGGSVSTLTIQRTQQEDSAVYLCASSFGQHYGYTFGSGTRLTVV.

The genes are TRBV6-5 and TRBJ2-7, with D possibly being TRBD2 (7 bases). CDR3 size: 13 residues. V lost 2 bases and J lost 7, with 12 bases in between. Germline-derived CDR1 and CDR2 are MNHEY and SVGAGI. CDR3 in amino acids: CASSYRGAGEQYF. The CDR3 DNA follows: TGTGCCAGCAGTTACCGGGGGGCGGGTGAGCAGTACTTC.

This clone was observed a single time. This chain uses TRBV3-1 (or the pseudogene TRBV3-2) with TRBJ1-5, with D possibly matching TRBD1 (5 bases). V gave up 4 bases and J gave up 2 bases, with 9 bases separating them. The CDR3 has 14 residues. Per germline, CDR1 LGHDT and CDR2 YNNKEL (reference sequence). The DNA for the CDR3 is TGTGCCAGCAGCCCCATAGGGGGCAATCAGCCCCAGCATTTT. This sequence encodes CASSPIGGNQPQHF.

The chain couples TRBV19 to TRBJ1-2; D is undetermined. Deletions cut 10 bases from V and 4 bases from J, with 10 bases between. The CDR3 has 11 amino acids. From germline, CDR1 is LNHDA and CDR2 SQIVND (reference sequence). The CDR3 nucleotides are TGTGCCACCCTATCGGTCTATGGCTACACCTTC. It encodes CATLSVYGYTF.

This clone was seen more than once but under ten times. The chain uses TRBV4-1 and TRBJ1-2; the match to TRBD1 covers 8 bases. Unmatched junction bases numbered 6, after V lost 6 bases and J lost 3 bases. The CDR3 is 14 amino acids. Per germline, CDR1 MGHRA and CDR2 YSYEKL. In DNA, the CDR3 is TGCGCCAGCAGACCGACAGGGGTGGACTATGGCTACACCTTC. Amino acid sequence: CASRPTGVDYGYTF.

The J gene is TRBJ1-6, the V gene TRBV4-1, with 7 bases that match TRBD1. The CDR3 spans 15 residues. CDR1 and CDR2 from the germline V gene are MGHRA and YSYEKL. V was pared by 3 bases and J by 9 bases, with 8 bases of the junction left unmatched. CDR3 amino acids: CASSQGRGDGSPLHF. Here the CDR3 DNA reads TGCGCCAGCAGCCAGGGCAGGGGGGACGGTTCACCCCTCCACTTT.

This clone was seen a handful of times. The chain is built from TRBV2 and TRBJ1-5; 7 bases are a match to TRBD1. V was pared by 6 bases and J by 5 bases, with 7 bases of the junction left unmatched. The CDR3 loop spans 14 amino acids. Germline CDR1 SNHLY, CDR2 FYNNEI. Here the CDR3 reads CASSLQGWDQPQHF. The CDR3 DNA sequence: TGTGCCAGCAGCCTACAGGGGTGGGATCAGCCCCAGCATTTT.

This clone has a handful of counts. The gene calls are TRBV14 and TRBJ2-7; 10 bases align to TRBD2. Germline V gene lookup returns CDR1 SGHDN and CDR2 FVKESK. The CDR3 consists of 16 residues. The ends lost 1 base at V and 5 bases at J; junction bases unmatched: 8. For the CDR3, the DNA is TGTGCCAGCAGCCAAGCCCCACTAGCGGGGAGTCACGAGCAGTACTTC. Residues: CASSQAPLAGSHEQYF.

The chain has TRBV19 and TRBJ1-2; TRBD1 agrees at 8 bases. CDR3 length: 15 residues. The germline V gene has CDR1 LNHDA and CDR2 SQIVND (reference sequence). After removal of 2 bases from V and 4 bases from J, the junction contained 6 bases not matched to a gene. For the CDR3, the DNA is TGTGCCAGTAGTATATCGAGACAGGGGTTCTATGGCTACACCTTC. Its protein is CASSISRQGFYGYTF.

The chain carries TRBV2 and TRBJ2-7; D is perhaps TRBD1 (6 bases). Trimming left V 6 bases short and J 6 bases short, with 15 bases between. CDR1 and CDR2 from the germline V gene are SNHLY and FYNNEI. The CDR3 loop spans 13 amino acids. The DNA of the CDR3 is TGTGCCAGCAGCGAGGACAGATCCCCCGAGCAGTACTTC. This translates into CASSEDRSPEQYF.

CDR3 residues: CASSSLQGAGGYTF. CDR3 in DNA: TGTGCCAGCAGTTCCTTACAGGGGGCTGGTGGCTACACCTTC. V usage is TRBV27 and J usage is TRBJ1-2; 9 bases are shared with TRBD1. Germline V gene lookup returns CDR1 MNHEY and CDR2 SMNVEV (reference sequence). The CDR3 covers 14 residues. After removal of 4 bases from V and 7 bases from J, the junction contained 7 bases not matched to a gene.

This chain uses TRBV11-2 with TRBJ2-7; D is perhaps TRBD1 (6 bases). The ends were cut back, 4 bases at V and 0 bases at J, with 19 bases in the middle. Germline V lookup: CDR1 SGHAT, CDR2 FQNNGV. This CDR3 is built from 17 residues. CDR3 loop: CASSSRVSLDSSYEQYF. CDR3 sequence (DNA): TGTGCCAGCAGCTCTCGAGTTTCGCTGGACAGCTCCTACGAGCAGTACTTC.

The V and J genes are TRBV7-9 and TRBJ1-5; 7 bases match TRBD1. CDR1 SEHNR and CDR2 FQNEAQ come from the germline V gene (reference sequence). The V segment lost 5 bases and the J segment 3 bases; nucleotides outside the gene matches: 4. This CDR3 region has 14 residues. The CDR3 DNA reads TGTGCCAGCAGCGCTGACAGGGACAATCAGCCCCAGCATTTT. Its protein product is CASSADRDNQPQHF.

V and J are TRBV7-9 and TRBJ2-3; 12 bases align to TRBD1. With V trimmed by 7 bases and J by 4 bases, 6 bases remained unmatched. Per the germline V gene, CDR1 is SEHNR and CDR2 is FQNEAQ (reference sequence). The CDR3 sequence is 15 residues long. CDR3 sequence (DNA): TGTGCCAGCACCACCGGGGACAGGGGGCCAGATACGCAGTATTTT. It codes for CASTTGDRGPDTQYF.

The rearrangement uses TRBV30 and TRBJ1-4; possibly TRBD1 for D (5 bases). V lost 0 bases to trimming and J lost 14 bases, with 13 bases between them. CDR1 GTSNPN and CDR2 SVGIG come from the germline V gene (reference sequence). This CDR3 spans 12 amino acids. The CDR3 spells CAWSVRGSALFF. In DNA form, the CDR3 reads TGTGCCTGGAGTGTTAGGGGCAGTGCTCTGTTTTTT.

The chain employs TRBV10-3 and TRBJ1-1, with D uncertain. Germline V CDR1 and CDR2: ENHRY, SYGVKD. This CDR3 has 14 residues. Trimming cost V 3 bases and J 4 bases, with 12 bases left between them. CDR3 amino acids: CAISDSRDFTEAFF. CDR3 coding DNA: TGTGCCATCAGTGACTCTCGAGACTTCACTGAAGCTTTCTTT.

This chain joins TRBV2 and TRBJ1-1; TRBD1 is a possible D gene (5 bases). This CDR3 is 15 amino acids long. The V gene's germline CDR1 is SNHLY and CDR2 FYNNEI. V lost 1 base to trimming and J lost 1 base, with 10 bases between them. CDR3 protein: CASSEVSRGNTEAFF. The CDR3 DNA reads TGTGCCAGCAGTGAAGTTTCTAGGGGGAACACTGAAGCTTTCTTT.

V and J are TRBV29-1 and TRBJ2-1; TRBD1 matches at 12 bases. Germline V gives CDR1 SQVTM, CDR2 ANQGSEA. CDR3 length: 18 residues. Trimming cost V 0 bases and J 1 base; bases outside gene matches: 7. The CDR3 protein is CSVEDGTGGTLSYNEQFF. CDR3 DNA: TGCAGCGTTGAAGACGGGACAGGGGGCACACTATCCTACAATGAGCAGTTCTTC.

This clone was seen only a few times. The rearrangement links TRBV6-2 or TRBV6-3 to TRBJ1-2, with 7 positions matching TRBD1. The CDR3 extends over 14 amino acids. Germline CDR1 and CDR2: MNHEY and SVGEGT. The ends lost 6 bases at V and 1 base at J; junction bases unmatched: 5. The CDR3 here is CASSPTGRNYGYTF. Written as DNA, the CDR3 is TGTGCCAGCAGCCCGACAGGGCGTAACTATGGCTACACCTTC.